This TCR beta chain derives from a study of blood T cell repertoires in COVID-19. Overall study: Samples representing acute and convalescent COVID-19 were sourced from the United States, Italy and Spain. The cDNA or gDNA used as material had been derived from T cells, B-cell-depleted T cells, or PBMCs.

In the original workflow: Using reference gene primer amplification, nucleated cell counts were estimated. The assay was immunoSEQ multiplex PCR, and TCRdb's table has in-frame clones only and misses some. V and J calls and clone size come straight from that table; D and trimming were deduced from the DNA. The repertoire has roughly 150,000 clones, 80% to 85% of them found once; the top ten carry less than 5%. V lost 5 bases and J lost 7, with 9 bases in between. The germline CDR1 and CDR2 sequences are ENHRY and SYGVKD. The CDR3 is made up of 13 amino acids. The genes are TRBV10-3 and TRBJ1-6; D unclear. The origin of this receptor is a woman aged 80 or over with acute or convalescent COVID-19. Sequencing was performed on peripheral blood. CDR3 nucleotides: TGTGCCATCAGTTCCGGGTCCAATTCACCCCTCCACTTT. It encodes CAISSGSNSPLHF.